This TCR beta chain was observed in a study of patients and donors after allogeneic stem cell transplantation. TCRdb re-derived calls from the RT-PCR reads in MiXCR, one entry per CDR3 protein. The data show 98,000 or so distinct CDR3 sequences, roughly 35% seen once. The table lists this clonotype with a few counts. This TCR was sampled from a human donor who was either an allogeneic HSCT recipient or a stem cell or donor lymphocyte infusion donor (not recorded which). It is not recorded whose cells these are; they may come from a transplant donor. Sequenced sample: blood, either unsorted or a sorted T cell fraction (not recorded which).

The CDR3 sequence is CSAVHRDMGYGYTF. The CDR3 bases are TGCAGTGCTGTCCACCGGGACATGGGATATGGCTACACCTTC. The rearrangement uses TRBV20-1 and TRBJ1-2; D perhaps matches TRBD1 (6 bases). The CDR3 spans 14 residues. Germline V gene data show CDR1 as DFQATT and CDR2 as SNEGSKA (reference sequence). The germline V and J ends were trimmed by 5 bases and 5 bases, with 18 bases remaining between them.